The 29 T cell receptor beta chains below all came from one sample that was sequenced in a study of monozygotic twins with inflammatory bowel disease. Each CDR3 protein gets one entry in TCRdb, which reprocessed the 5' RACE reads and gives no DNA. The repertoire table contains 300,000 to 400,000 distinct CDR3 sequences. What was sequenced was blood. These receptors were collected from a human donor with ulcerative colitis or Crohn's disease, or a healthy co-twin of an affected twin (not recorded which).

The V call is TRBV20-1, the J call TRBJ2-3; TCRdb lists TRBD1, though no DNA is available to test this call. This CDR3 spans 15 amino acids. Per the germline V gene, CDR1 is DFQATT and CDR2 is SNEGSKA (reference sequence). The CDR3: CSALATVISTDTQYF.

This sequence joins TRBV29-1 and TRBJ2-7; TCRdb's D gene call, TRBD1, goes unchecked for lack of DNA. The CDR3 runs to 13 residues. In germline, CDR1 is SQVTM, CDR2 ANQGSEA. CDR3 sequence: CSAIDSPPYEQYF.

The chain recombines TRBV5-1 with TRBJ1-2. This CDR3 spans 17 amino acids. The germline CDR1 and CDR2 sequences are SGHRS and YFSETQ. The CDR3 region is CASSLANIEGLTYGYTF.

The chain recombines TRBV20-1 with TRBJ1-4; the TRBD1 assignment by TCRdb is unverifiable without DNA. CDR1 is DFQATT and CDR2 is SNEGSKA in the germline V gene (reference sequence). The CDR3 runs 13 residues. CDR3 region: CSARRRGEEKLFF.

This rearrangement joins TRBV7-2 to TRBJ1-1. CDR1 and CDR2 (germline): SGHTA, FQGNSA. The CDR3 is 14 amino acids. The CDR3 sequence is CASSSRSENTEAFF.

The chain carries TRBV5-1 and TRBJ2-1; the TRBD2 assignment by TCRdb is unverifiable without DNA. The CDR3 totals 13 residues. Per germline, CDR1 SGHRS and CDR2 YFSETQ. The CDR3 reads CASSPGLVDEQFF.

The chain carries TRBV27 and TRBJ2-5. The germline CDR1 and CDR2 sequences are MNHEY and SMNVEV (reference sequence). The CDR3 extends over 13 amino acids. Here the CDR3 reads CASSGWGTETQYF.

This sequence joins TRBV24-1 and TRBJ1-5; as DNA is missing, the TRBD1 call by TCRdb cannot be tested. Germline values: CDR1 KGHDR, CDR2 SFDVKD. CDR3 length equals 16 residues. The CDR3 is CATSDSGQIINQPQHF.

The genes are TRBV7-2 and TRBJ2-1; the D gene TCRdb calls, TRBD2, cannot be checked with no DNA. Germline CDR1 reads SGHTA; CDR2 reads FQGNSA. This CDR3 has 16 residues. The CDR3 here is CASSLVREEDYNEQFF. The full variable domain, its missing parts supplied by reference TRBV7-2 and TRBJ2-1, is GAGVSQSPSNKVTEKGKDVELRCDPISGHTALYWYRQSLGQGLEFLIYFQGNSAPDKSGLPSDRFSAERTGGSVSTLTIQRTQQEDSAVYLCASSLVREEDYNEQFFGPGTRLTVL.

The V and J genes are TRBV20-1 and TRBJ1-2; there is no DNA to check the TCRdb D call of TRBD1. CDR3 size: 13 residues. Germline V gene lookup returns CDR1 DFQATT and CDR2 SNEGSKA (reference sequence). The CDR3 reads CSAVTGGLSGYTF.

This chain links TRBV10-1 with TRBJ2-4. This CDR3 region has 13 residues. The germline CDR1 and CDR2 sequences are WNHNN and SYGVQD (reference sequence). CDR3 loop: CASSESRENIQYF.

The genes are TRBV7-3 and TRBJ2-1; TCRdb selects TRBD1, and the lack of DNA leaves this call unchecked. There are 17 residues in the CDR3. The germline V gene has CDR1 SGHTA and CDR2 FQGTGA. The CDR3 protein is CASSPRWGQGRHNEQFF.

The chain combines TRBV25-1 with TRBJ2-5; no DNA is available, so the TRBD1 call from TCRdb remains unchecked. Germline values: CDR1 MGHDK, CDR2 SYGVNS. The CDR3 sequence is 14 residues long. The CDR3 loop is CASSLAYPGETQYF.

The V gene is TRBV7-2, the J gene TRBJ1-5. Germline V CDR1 and CDR2: SGHTA, FQGNSA. CDR3 length: 13 residues. The CDR3: CATRTSDSQPQHF.

The chain links TRBV12-3 or TRBV12-4 to TRBJ1-3. This CDR3 comprises 14 residues. The CDR3 protein is CASRLAGSGNTIYF.

The gene calls are TRBV30 and TRBJ2-3; checking the TCRdb D call of TRBD1 is not possible without DNA. This CDR3 spans 15 amino acids. CDR1 and CDR2 from the germline V gene are GTSNPN and SVGIG (reference sequence). This chain's CDR3 is CAWSPSGDFTDTQYF.

The rearrangement uses TRBV6-5 and TRBJ1-5. The CDR3 is 16 residues long. Germline V gene lookup returns CDR1 MNHEY and CDR2 SVGAGI. The CDR3 protein is CASSYSGGVSNQPQHF.

The chain recombines TRBV5-1 with TRBJ2-7. The germline gives CDR1 SGHRS, CDR2 YFSETQ. This CDR3 contains 16 residues. CDR3: CASSLAVGIHAYEQYF.

The chain carries TRBV30 and TRBJ2-1. The CDR3 totals 14 residues. Germline loops: CDR1 GTSNPN, CDR2 SVGIG (reference sequence). This CDR3 is CAWTFRSSYNEQFF.

The chain links TRBV28 to TRBJ1-2. This CDR3 contains 14 residues. Germline V lookup: CDR1 MDHEN, CDR2 SYDVKM. CDR3 residues: CASSPGPVFYGYTF.

The V gene is TRBV6-2 or TRBV6-3, the J gene TRBJ2-1; the D gene TCRdb calls, TRBD2, cannot be checked with no DNA. Germline V lookup: CDR1 MNHEY, CDR2 SVGEGT. The CDR3 is 15 amino acids. The CDR3 loop is CASSRGPSGDNEQFF.

The chain uses TRBV20-1 and TRBJ1-2; checking the TCRdb D call of TRBD1 is not possible without DNA. Germline V gene lookup returns CDR1 DFQATT and CDR2 SNEGSKA (reference sequence). This CDR3 region has 14 residues. This chain's CDR3 is CSVTSRTGVDGYTF.

The chain uses TRBV20-1 and TRBJ1-6; checking the TCRdb D call of TRBD1 is not possible without DNA. CDR1 is DFQATT and CDR2 is SNEGSKA in the germline V gene (reference sequence). This CDR3 contains 16 residues. CDR3 amino acids: CSARDYRGLGDSPLHF.

The genes are TRBV10-1 and TRBJ2-2; the D call of TRBD1 rests on TCRdb alone, since no DNA is present to check it. This CDR3 has 17 residues. Germline CDR1 WNHNN, CDR2 SYGVQD (reference sequence). CDR3 in amino acids: CASSEWETGVPTGELFF.

The chain uses TRBV4-3 and TRBJ2-2; TCRdb names TRBD2, which stays unverified in the absence of DNA. Germline V gene sequence: CDR1 LGHNA, CDR2 YSLEER. The CDR3 runs to 16 residues. CDR3 loop: CASSHDLAGGVGELFF.

The rearrangement joins TRBV30 to TRBJ1-4. The CDR3 is 14 amino acids. Germline loops: CDR1 GTSNPN, CDR2 SVGIG (reference sequence). The CDR3 spells CAWGLRATNEKLFF.

The gene calls are TRBV30 and TRBJ2-1. The germline V gene has CDR1 GTSNPN and CDR2 SVGIG (reference sequence). This CDR3 spans 14 amino acids. The CDR3 sequence: CAWSFLSSYNEQFF.

This rearrangement joins TRBV3-1 to TRBJ1-2; TCRdb outputs TRBD1, but without DNA this stays unchecked. This CDR3 region has 15 residues. Germline V gene sequence: CDR1 LGHDT, CDR2 YNNKEL (reference sequence). The CDR3 loop is CASSPGQGEFYGYTF.

V gene TRBV15 combines with J gene TRBJ2-2; TCRdb designates TRBD2, a call that cannot be tested without DNA. The CDR3 extends over 16 amino acids. The V gene's germline CDR1 is LNHNV and CDR2 YYDKDF (reference sequence). This chain's CDR3 is CATSRLAGTNTGELFF.